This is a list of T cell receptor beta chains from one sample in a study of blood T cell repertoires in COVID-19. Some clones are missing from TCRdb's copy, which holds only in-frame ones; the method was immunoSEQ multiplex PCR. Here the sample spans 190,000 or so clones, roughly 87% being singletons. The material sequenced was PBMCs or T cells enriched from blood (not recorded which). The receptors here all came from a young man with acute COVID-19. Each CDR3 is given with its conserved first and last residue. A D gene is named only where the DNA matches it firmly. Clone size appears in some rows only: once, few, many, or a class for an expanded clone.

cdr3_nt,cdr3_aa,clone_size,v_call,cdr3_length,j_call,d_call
TGTGCCTGGAGTAAGGCAGGAATCAATCAGCCCCAGCATTTT,CAWSKAGINQPQHF,NA,TRBV30,14,TRBJ1-5,NA
TGTGCCACCAGTGATCCCAGACAGGGGTACTACAATGAGCAGTTCTTC,CATSDPRQGYYNEQFF,NA,TRBV24-1,16,TRBJ2-1,TRBD1
TGTGCCTGGAGCGGTGCAGGGATAGTAAAACTGTTTTTT,CAWSGAGIVKLFF,NA,TRBV30,13,TRBJ1-4,NA
TGTGCCAGCAGCCAGACAGGGCTTAACCACTACAATGAGCAGTTCTTC,CASSQTGLNHYNEQFF,NA,TRBV14,16,TRBJ2-1,TRBD1
TGTGCCAGCAGCGCGCCGGGACAGGGGGCCCTCGGGGTCACTGAAGCTTTCTTT,CASSAPGQGALGVTEAFF,NA,TRBV7-9,18,TRBJ1-1,TRBD1
TGTGCCAGCAGTCCAGGGTTCGGTGGGGAGCTGTTTTTT,CASSPGFGGELFF,NA,TRBV12-3/TRBV12-4,13,TRBJ2-2,NA
TGTGCCAGTAGTATGGACATTAGCTATGGCTACACCTTC,CASSMDISYGYTF,few,TRBV19,13,TRBJ1-2,NA
TGTGCCAGCAGTGTAGAAGGGGTAGAAACTGAAGCTTTCTTT,CASSVEGVETEAFF,once,TRBV2,14,TRBJ1-1,NA
TGTGCCAGCAGCCCGGGACAGGGGGGAAACACCATATATTTT,CASSPGQGGNTIYF,NA,TRBV3-1/TRBV3-2,14,TRBJ1-3,TRBD1
TGTGCCAGTAGCCCAGGACAGGGCAGGGAGACCCAGTACTTC,CASSPGQGRETQYF,NA,TRBV19,14,TRBJ2-5,TRBD1
TGTGCCAGCAGCTTGTGGACAGGGAAGCCAGATACGCAGTATTTT,CASSLWTGKPDTQYF,NA,TRBV5-5,15,TRBJ2-3,TRBD1
TGTGCAAGCAGCGAGCGGGAGTATAGTGAGCAGTTCTTC,CASSEREYSEQFF,NA,TRBV12-2,13,TRBJ2-1,NA
TGCGCCAGCAGTGAGTCGGTTTCTAGCGGCAATGAGCAGTTCTTC,CASSESVSSGNEQFF,once,TRBV10-1,15,TRBJ2-1,TRBD2
TGTGCCAGCAGTGTAGGGGGCACAGATACGCAGTATTTT,CASSVGGTDTQYF,few,TRBV25-1,13,TRBJ2-3,NA
TGTGCCAGTAGTTTTGACAGGGACGGGGGCTACACCTTC,CASSFDRDGGYTF,few,TRBV19,13,TRBJ1-2,TRBD1
TGCGCCAGCGAGCCGGACTATAGCAATCAGCCCCAGCATTTT,CASEPDYSNQPQHF,NA,TRBV10-2,14,TRBJ1-5,NA
TGTGCCTGGAGTCATGGGGGGAGCTCCTACGAGCAGTACTTC,CAWSHGGSSYEQYF,NA,TRBV30,14,TRBJ2-7,NA
TGTGCCAGCAGCGCCCCCGGGACAGAGTTCAATGAGCAGTTCTTC,CASSAPGTEFNEQFF,NA,TRBV9,15,TRBJ2-1,TRBD1
TGCGCCAGCAGCCAACCCACCGGGACAGATAGCAATCAGCCCCAGCATTTT,CASSQPTGTDSNQPQHF,NA,TRBV4-3,17,TRBJ1-5,TRBD1
TGCGCCAGCAGCCGAACAGGGTCTGACGGGGAGCTGTTTTTT,CASSRTGSDGELFF,NA,TRBV4-1,14,TRBJ2-2,NA
TGTGCCAGCAGCTTGGTGGGACTAGCCAATGAGCAGTTCTTC,CASSLVGLANEQFF,NA,TRBV5-5,14,TRBJ2-1,TRBD2
TGTGCCAGCAGTTACTCATCGGGTGAGAATCGTTTCTTC,CASSYSSGENRFF,NA,TRBV6-5,13,TRBJ2-4,NA